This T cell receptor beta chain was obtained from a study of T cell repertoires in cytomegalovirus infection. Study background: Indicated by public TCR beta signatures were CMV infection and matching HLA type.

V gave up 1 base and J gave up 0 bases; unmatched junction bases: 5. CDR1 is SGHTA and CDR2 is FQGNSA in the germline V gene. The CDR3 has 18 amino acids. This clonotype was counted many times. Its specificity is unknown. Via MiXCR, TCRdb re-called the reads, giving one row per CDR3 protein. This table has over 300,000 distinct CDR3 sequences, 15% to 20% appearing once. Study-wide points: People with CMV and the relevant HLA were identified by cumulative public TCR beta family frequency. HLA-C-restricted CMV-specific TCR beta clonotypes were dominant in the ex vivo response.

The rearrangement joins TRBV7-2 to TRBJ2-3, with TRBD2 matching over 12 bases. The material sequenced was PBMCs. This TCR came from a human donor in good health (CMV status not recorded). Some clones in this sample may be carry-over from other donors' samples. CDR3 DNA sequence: TGTGCCAGCAGCTTAGTGGTAACTAGCGGGGGGAGCACAGATACGCAGTATTTT. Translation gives CASSLVVTSGGSTDTQYF.